This TCR beta chain was sequenced during a study of T cell repertoires in cytomegalovirus infection. TCRdb itself ran the reads through MiXCR, one entry per CDR3 protein. The sample lists over 300,000 distinct CDR3 sequences, 15% to 20% occurring once. This clonotype has only a few counts. Germline CDR1 is SGHKS and CDR2 is YYEKEE (reference sequence). The CDR3 sequence is 15 residues long. The germline V and J ends were trimmed by 2 bases and 3 bases, with 15 bases remaining between them. The clonotype comes from a human donor in good health (CMV status not recorded). Some clones in this sample may be carry-over from other donors' samples. The chain couples TRBV5-5 to TRBJ2-7; D might be TRBD1 (6 bases). Sequencing input: PBMCs. The CDR3 loop reads CASSLKMTGNYEQYF. The CDR3 coding sequence is TGTGCCAGCAGCTTAAAAATGACAGGAAACTACGAGCAGTACTTC.